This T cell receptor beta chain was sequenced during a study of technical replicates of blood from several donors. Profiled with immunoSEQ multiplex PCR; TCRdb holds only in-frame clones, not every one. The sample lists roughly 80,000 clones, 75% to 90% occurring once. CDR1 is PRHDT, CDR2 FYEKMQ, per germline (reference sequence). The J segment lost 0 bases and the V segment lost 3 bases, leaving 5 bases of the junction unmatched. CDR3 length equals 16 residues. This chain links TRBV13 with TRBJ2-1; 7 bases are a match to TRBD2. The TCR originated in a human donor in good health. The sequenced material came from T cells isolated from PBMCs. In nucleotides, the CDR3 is TGTGCCAGCAGCTTCCTTGGCGGGAGCTCCTACAATGAGCAGTTCTTC. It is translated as CASSFLGGSSYNEQFF. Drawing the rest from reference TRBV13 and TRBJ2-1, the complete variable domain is AAGVIQSPRHLIKEKRETATLKCYPIPRHDTVYWYQQGPGQDPQFLISFYEKMQSDKGSIPDRFSAQQFSDYHSELNMSSLELGDSALYFCASSFLGGSSYNEQFFGPGTRLTVL.